This T cell receptor (beta chain) stems from a study of graft-versus-host responses after intestinal transplantation. Turning to the study itself: Transplantation in recipients was multivisceral, liver-intestinal, or isolated intestinal. Tacrolimus plus steroids were given to all recipients for 3 to 4 years, preceded by anti-thymocyte globulin induction.

Measured with immunoSEQ multiplex PCR; TCRdb has only the in-frame clones, and not every one. Among under 100,000 clones, about nine tenths were seen once, and the ten largest hold roughly 16%. The CDR3 has 16 residues. Germline V gives CDR1 SQVTM, CDR2 ANQGSEA. Trimming cost V 5 bases and J 4 bases, with 23 bases left between them. Broader study findings: When patients had graft-donor T cell macrochimerism, their allografts held high graft-versus-host to host-versus-graft clonal ratios. Detection of GvH clones occurred in recipient marrow, and some had their first appearance in ileum or blood.

As regards this clone: Its specificity is unknown.

This TCR was sampled from a human patient who received an intestinal transplant, so some T cells may come from the graft donor. Here the sequenced sample was PBMCs, taken about 460 days after intestinal transplant. The rearrangement links TRBV29-1 to TRBJ1-2, with D perhaps TRBD1 (6 bases). Here the CDR3 reads CSVTSNLQGVAYGYTF. In DNA form, the CDR3 reads TGCAGCGTTACCTCGAACCTACAGGGTGTTGCCTATGGCTACACCTTC.